The rows below give T cell receptor beta chains drawn from one sample of a study of blood T cell repertoires in COVID-19. Profiling relied on immunoSEQ multiplex PCR, and the TCRdb table lists in-frame clones only, not all of them. Seen here are hundreds of thousands of clones, more than 80% observed once, and the top ten hold over 1.3%. The material sequenced was peripheral blood. These receptors all stem from a young woman with active or convalescent COVID-19. Each CDR3 is given with its conserved first and last residue. A D gene is named only where the DNA matches it firmly. Some rows mark clone size as missing; the rest say once, few, many or name a class of expanded clone.

>NA|TRBV5-8|TRBD2|TRBJ2-3
CASSSKFGTKNTDTQYF
TGTGCCAGCAGCTCCAAATTTGGGACTAAAAACACAGATACGCAGTATTTT
>NA|TRBV23-1|TRBD1|TRBJ1-1
CASNLIGTGAETEAFF
TGCGCCAGCAACCTCATTGGGACAGGGGCCGAAACTGAAGCTTTCTTT
>few|TRBV28|TRBD2|TRBJ2-1
CASSLQVGGRSYNEQFF
TGTGCCAGCAGTTTACAGGTTGGCGGGAGGTCCTACAATGAGCAGTTCTTC
>NA|TRBV5-6|TRBD1|TRBJ1-2
CASSRTGENYGYTF
TGTGCCAGCAGTCGGACAGGGGAAAACTATGGCTACACCTTC
>NA|TRBV2|NA|TRBJ2-3
CASSPYTDTQYF
TGTGCCAGCAGTCCCTACACAGATACGCAGTATTTT
>many|TRBV19|NA|TRBJ1-3
CATRPQGDRNTIYF
TGTGCCACCCGGCCACAGGGTGATAGAAACACCATATATTTT
>NA|TRBV10-2|TRBD2|TRBJ2-7
CACREGGLAAYEQYF
TGCGCCTGTAGAGAGGGGGGACTAGCGGCCTACGAGCAGTACTTC
>NA|TRBV9|NA|TRBJ2-7
CASSVGGLAAEQYF
TGTGCCAGCAGCGTAGGAGGGCTAGCTGCCGAGCAGTACTTC
>many|TRBV20-1|TRBD2|TRBJ2-7
CSASIVAGVYEQYF
TGCAGTGCTAGTATCGTAGCGGGGGTATACGAGCAGTACTTC
>NA|TRBV15|TRBD2|TRBJ2-3
CATSRDRVAGGTDTQYF
TGTGCCACCAGCAGAGATCGGGTAGCGGGGGGCACAGATACGCAGTATTTT
>NA|TRBV19|TRBD1|TRBJ2-1
CASSPGQGYEQFF
TGTGCCAGTTCCCCGGGACAGGGATATGAGCAGTTCTTC
>NA|TRBV10-3|TRBD1|TRBJ1-5
CAISESRTGNQPQHF
TGTGCCATCAGTGAGTCCCGGACAGGGAATCAGCCCCAGCATTTT
>NA|TRBV19|NA|TRBJ2-7
CASTAVGGYEQYF
TGTGCCAGTACCGCGGTTGGAGGGTACGAGCAGTACTTC
>NA|TRBV19|NA|TRBJ2-1
CASTLAPPTGYNEQFF
TGTGCCAGTACCCTTGCCCCCCCCACAGGATACAATGAGCAGTTCTTC
>NA|TRBV5-6|TRBD2|TRBJ2-7
CASSLGHGTSLGEQYF
TGTGCCAGCAGCTTGGGCCACGGGACTAGCCTGGGGGAGCAGTACTTC
>NA|TRBV6-5|TRBD1|TRBJ2-7
CASSNDRVGYEQYF
TGTGCCAGCAGTAACGACAGGGTGGGCTACGAGCAGTACTTC
>NA|TRBV19|NA|TRBJ1-5
CASNPGINQPQHF
TGTGCCAGTAATCCAGGGATCAATCAGCCCCAGCATTTT
>NA|TRBV2|TRBD2|TRBJ2-7
CASSVLAGVPEQYF
TGTGCCAGCAGTGTTCTAGCGGGAGTGCCTGAGCAGTACTTC
>NA|TRBV27|NA|TRBJ1-6
CASSWADNSPLHF
TGTGCCAGCAGTTGGGCAGATAATTCACCCCTCCACTTT
>NA|TRBV28|NA|TRBJ2-1
CASNPMQGSYNEQFF
TGTGCCAGCAACCCCATGCAGGGGTCCTACAATGAGCAGTTCTTC
>NA|TRBV6-5|NA|TRBJ2-2
CASSKTSNTGELFF
TGTGCCAGCAGTAAGACAAGTAACACCGGGGAGCTGTTTTTT
>NA|TRBV9|NA|TRBJ2-7
CASSVQASSYEQYF
TGTGCCAGCAGCGTTCAGGCGAGCTCCTACGAGCAGTACTTC
>NA|TRBV29-1|NA|TRBJ2-1
CSAQYTSSYNEQFF
TGCAGCGCCCAGTATACTAGCTCCTACAATGAGCAGTTCTTC
>NA|TRBV19|NA|TRBJ1-4
CASSPVWGPTNEKLFF
TGTGCCAGTAGTCCCGTATGGGGGCCAACTAATGAAAAACTGTTTTTT
>few|TRBV5-1|NA|TRBJ1-1
CASTPGQPMNTEAFF
TGCGCCAGTACTCCGGGACAACCCATGAACACTGAAGCTTTCTTT
>NA|TRBV5-8|NA|TRBJ1-5
CASSGTGKNQPQHF
TGTGCCAGCAGCGGTACAGGGAAGAATCAGCCCCAGCATTTT
>once|TRBV10-1|NA|TRBJ2-2
CASRSGTNTGELFF
TGCGCCAGCCGCTCGGGGACGAACACCGGGGAGCTGTTTTTT
>NA|TRBV2|NA|TRBJ2-2
CASSSSRVTEAGELFF
TGTGCCAGCAGTAGCAGCAGGGTAACAGAGGCCGGGGAGCTGTTTTTT
>NA|TRBV27|TRBD1|TRBJ1-1
CASSSTGLDTEAFF
TGTGCCAGCAGTTCGACAGGGTTGGACACTGAAGCTTTCTTT
>NA|TRBV25-1|TRBD1|TRBJ1-3
CASRGRLQGVGGNTIYF
TGTGCCAGCAGAGGACGGCTGCAGGGGGTAGGTGGAAACACCATATATTTT
>NA|TRBV6-5|TRBD1|TRBJ1-2
CAATTGLNYGYTF
TGTGCCGCCACGACAGGGCTTAACTATGGCTACACCTTC
>few|TRBV9|TRBD2|TRBJ2-2
CASSDTGTIHPGELFF
TGTGCCAGCAGCGACACCGGGACTATTCACCCCGGGGAGCTGTTTTTT
>NA|TRBV5-6|NA|TRBJ1-5
CASSLGWGSSHQPQHF
TGTGCCAGCAGCTTGGGATGGGGCAGTTCACATCAGCCCCAGCATTTT
>NA|TRBV18|TRBD1|TRBJ2-7
CASSPGDRPFSYEQYF
TGTGCCAGCTCACCGGGGGACAGGCCATTCTCCTACGAGCAGTACTTC
>once|TRBV4-1|NA|TRBJ2-6
CASSQEPGVLAGANVLTF
TGCGCCAGCAGCCAAGAGCCAGGGGTACTTGCTGGGGCCAACGTCCTGACTTTC
>NA|TRBV9|TRBD1|TRBJ1-5
CASSATGTVNQPQHF
TGTGCCAGCAGCGCTACCGGGACAGTCAATCAGCCCCAGCATTTT
>NA|TRBV7-9|NA|TRBJ2-2
CASSPLDVVGELFF
TGTGCCAGCAGCCCCCTAGACGTAGTCGGGGAGCTGTTTTTT
>NA|TRBV5-1|TRBD1|TRBJ1-6
CASSLGQGESPLHF
TGCGCCAGCAGCCTGGGACAGGGGGAATCACCCCTCCACTTT
>few|TRBV7-2|TRBD2|TRBJ2-2
CASSLFSGGAGGELFF
TGTGCCAGCAGCTTATTTAGCGGGGGGGCCGGCGGGGAGCTGTTTTTT
>NA|TRBV6-6|NA|TRBJ2-3
CASSQPDLDRNTDTQYF
TGTGCCAGCAGTCAACCCGACTTAGACAGAAACACAGATACGCAGTATTTT
>NA|TRBV19|NA|TRBJ1-5
CASSIGGGGEPQHF
TGTGCCAGTAGTATCGGCGGGGGAGGAGAGCCCCAGCATTTT
>once|TRBV27|TRBD1|TRBJ1-6
CASSRPWGQGGSPLHF
TGTGCCAGCAGTCGCCCATGGGGACAGGGAGGTTCACCCCTCCACTTT
>NA|TRBV3-1/TRBV3-2|NA|TRBJ2-5
CASSTASQETQYF
TGTGCCAGCAGCACAGCTTCCCAAGAGACCCAGTACTTC
>NA|TRBV4-2|NA|TRBJ1-2
CASSPSGDGYTF
TGTGCCAGCAGCCCATCAGGGGATGGCTACACCTTC
>NA|TRBV25-1|TRBD1|TRBJ1-1
CASSVEKTGEPMNTEAFF
TGTGCCAGCAGTGTAGAGAAAACAGGGGAGCCCATGAACACTGAAGCTTTCTTT
>NA|TRBV5-4|TRBD1|TRBJ1-1
CASSPVADRGRWTEAFF
TGTGCCAGCAGCCCGGTGGCCGACAGGGGACGGTGGACTGAAGCTTTCTTT
>NA|TRBV28|NA|TRBJ2-3
CASTSDWDTQYF
TGTGCCAGCACAAGTGACTGGGATACGCAGTATTTT
>NA|TRBV19|NA|TRBJ2-2
CASSTSSINTGELFF
TGTGCCAGTAGTACAAGTAGCATCAACACCGGGGAGCTGTTTTTT
>NA|TRBV4-1|NA|TRBJ1-2
CASSLRKENYGYTF
TGCGCCAGCAGCCTCCGAAAGGAGAACTATGGCTACACCTTC
>NA|TRBV7-7|TRBD2|TRBJ2-3
CASSWGLAGGRRADTQYF
TGTGCCAGCAGCTGGGGACTAGCGGGGGGGAGAAGGGCAGATACGCAGTATTTT